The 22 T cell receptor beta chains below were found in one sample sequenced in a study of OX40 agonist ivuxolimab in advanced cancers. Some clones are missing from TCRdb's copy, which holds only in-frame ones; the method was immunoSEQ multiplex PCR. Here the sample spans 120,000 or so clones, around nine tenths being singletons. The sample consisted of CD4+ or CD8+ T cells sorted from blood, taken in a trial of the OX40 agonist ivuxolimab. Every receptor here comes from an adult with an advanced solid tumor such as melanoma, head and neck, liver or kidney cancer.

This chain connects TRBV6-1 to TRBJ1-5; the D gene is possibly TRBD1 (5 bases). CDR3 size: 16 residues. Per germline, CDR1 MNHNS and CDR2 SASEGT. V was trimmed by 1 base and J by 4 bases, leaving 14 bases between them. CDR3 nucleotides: TGTGCCAGCAGTGAAGGGGGAGGGGAAAGAAATCAGCCCCAGCATTTT. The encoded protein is CASSEGGGERNQPQHF.

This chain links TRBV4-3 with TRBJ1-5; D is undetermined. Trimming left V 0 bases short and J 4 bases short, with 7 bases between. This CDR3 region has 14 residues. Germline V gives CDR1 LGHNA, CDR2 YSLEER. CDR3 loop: CASSQDLANQPQHF. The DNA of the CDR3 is TGCGCCAGCAGCCAAGATCTCGCGAATCAGCCCCAGCATTTT.

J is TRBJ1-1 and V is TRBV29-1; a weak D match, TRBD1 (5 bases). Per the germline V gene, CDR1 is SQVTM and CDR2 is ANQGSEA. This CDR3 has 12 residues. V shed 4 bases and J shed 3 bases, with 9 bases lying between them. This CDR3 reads CSVAGGDTEAFF. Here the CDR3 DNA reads TGCAGCGTTGCGGGGGGGGACACTGAAGCTTTCTTT.

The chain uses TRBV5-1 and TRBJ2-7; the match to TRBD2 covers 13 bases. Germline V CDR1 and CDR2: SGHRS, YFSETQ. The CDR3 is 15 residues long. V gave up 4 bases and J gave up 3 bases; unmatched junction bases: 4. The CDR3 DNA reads TGCGCCAGCAGCGTAGGACTAGCGGGAGTCTACGAGCAGTACTTC. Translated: CASSVGLAGVYEQYF.

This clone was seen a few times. The CDR3 DNA is TGTGCCAGCAGCGTAGGTGGTCTACCCTACGAGCAGTACTTC. It specifies CASSVGGLPYEQYF. This chain uses TRBV9 with TRBJ2-7; D remains ambiguous. Between the trimmed V and J ends, which lost 0 bases and 2 bases, there was a span of 9 bases. The CDR3 runs to 14 residues. Germline V gene lookup returns CDR1 SGDLS and CDR2 YYNGEE. The whole variable domain, remainder taken from reference TRBV9 and TRBJ2-7, is DSGVTQTPKHLITATGQRVTLRCSPRSGDLSVYWYQQSLDQGLQFLIQYYNGEERAKGNILERFSAQQFPDLHSELNLSSLELGDSALYFCASSVGGLPYEQYFGPGTRLTVT.

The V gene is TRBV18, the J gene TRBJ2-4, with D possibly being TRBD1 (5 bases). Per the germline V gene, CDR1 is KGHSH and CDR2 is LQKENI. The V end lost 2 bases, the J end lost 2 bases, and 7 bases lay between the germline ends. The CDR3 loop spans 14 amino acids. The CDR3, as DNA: TGTGCCAGCTCACCATCAGGGACCAAAAACATTCAGTACTTC. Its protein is CASSPSGTKNIQYF.

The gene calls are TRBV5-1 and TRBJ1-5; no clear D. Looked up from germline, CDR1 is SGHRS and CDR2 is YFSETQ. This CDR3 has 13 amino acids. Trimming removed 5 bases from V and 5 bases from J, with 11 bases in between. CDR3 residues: CASRAADHQPQHF. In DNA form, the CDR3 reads TGCGCCAGCAGAGCTGCTGACCATCAGCCCCAGCATTTT.

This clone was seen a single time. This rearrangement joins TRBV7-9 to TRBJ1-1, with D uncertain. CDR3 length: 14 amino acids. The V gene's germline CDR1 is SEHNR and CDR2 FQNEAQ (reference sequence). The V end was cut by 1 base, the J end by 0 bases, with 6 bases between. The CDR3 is CASSLVPMNTEAFF. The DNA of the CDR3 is TGTGCCAGCAGCTTAGTGCCCATGAACACTGAAGCTTTCTTT.

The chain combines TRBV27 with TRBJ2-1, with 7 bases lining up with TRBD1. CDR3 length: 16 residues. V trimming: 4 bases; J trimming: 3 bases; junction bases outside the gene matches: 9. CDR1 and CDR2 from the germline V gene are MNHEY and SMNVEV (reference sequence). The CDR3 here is CASSSDRAEFYNEQFF. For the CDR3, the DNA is TGTGCCAGCAGTTCTGACAGGGCGGAATTCTACAATGAGCAGTTCTTC.

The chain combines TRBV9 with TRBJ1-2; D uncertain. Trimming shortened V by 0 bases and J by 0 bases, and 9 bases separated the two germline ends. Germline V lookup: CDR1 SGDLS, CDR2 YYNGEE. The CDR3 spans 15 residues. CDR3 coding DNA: TGTGCCAGCAGCGTAGGTCAGAGTTCTAACTATGGCTACACCTTC. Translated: CASSVGQSSNYGYTF. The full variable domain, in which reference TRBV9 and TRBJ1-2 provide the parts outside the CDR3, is DSGVTQTPKHLITATGQRVTLRCSPRSGDLSVYWYQQSLDQGLQFLIQYYNGEERAKGNILERFSAQQFPDLHSELNLSSLELGDSALYFCASSVGQSSNYGYTFGSGTRLTVV.

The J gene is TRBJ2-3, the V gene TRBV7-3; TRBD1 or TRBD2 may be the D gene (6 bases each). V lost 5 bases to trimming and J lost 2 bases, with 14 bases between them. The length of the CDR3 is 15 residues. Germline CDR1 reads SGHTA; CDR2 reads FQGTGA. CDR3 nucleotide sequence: TGTGCCAGCAGCCCCCTGGGGGGCCACACAGATACGCAGTATTTT. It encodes CASSPLGGHTDTQYF.

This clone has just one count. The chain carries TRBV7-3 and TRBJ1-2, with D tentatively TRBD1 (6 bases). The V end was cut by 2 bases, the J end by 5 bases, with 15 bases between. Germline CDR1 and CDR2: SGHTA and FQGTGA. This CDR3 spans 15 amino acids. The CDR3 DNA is TGTGCCAGCAGCTTAGGCGGGGGCCAGGGGTATGGCTACACCTTC. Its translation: CASSLGGGQGYGYTF.

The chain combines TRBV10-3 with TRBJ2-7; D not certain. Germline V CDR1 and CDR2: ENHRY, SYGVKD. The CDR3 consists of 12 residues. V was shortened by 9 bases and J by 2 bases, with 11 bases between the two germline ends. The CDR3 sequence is CAIGTSPYEQYF. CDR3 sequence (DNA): TGTGCCATTGGCACTTCTCCCTACGAGCAGTACTTC.

The CDR3 region has the DNA TGTGCCAGCATCCCCACGACAGGGAAACGTAATGAGCAGTTCTTC. Protein: CASIPTTGKRNEQFF. The chain employs TRBV6-1 and TRBJ2-1; 7 nucleotides match TRBD1. Losses at the gene ends were 7 bases for V and 7 bases for J; bases not matched to a gene: 13. Germline V lookup: CDR1 MNHNS, CDR2 SASEGT. The CDR3 runs to 15 residues.

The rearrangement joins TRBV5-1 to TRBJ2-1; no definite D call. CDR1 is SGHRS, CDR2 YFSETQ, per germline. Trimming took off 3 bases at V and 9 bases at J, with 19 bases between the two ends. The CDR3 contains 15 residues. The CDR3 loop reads CASSWAGSLGTEQFF. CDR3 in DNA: TGCGCCAGCAGCTGGGCCGGGTCTTTGGGTACTGAGCAGTTCTTC.

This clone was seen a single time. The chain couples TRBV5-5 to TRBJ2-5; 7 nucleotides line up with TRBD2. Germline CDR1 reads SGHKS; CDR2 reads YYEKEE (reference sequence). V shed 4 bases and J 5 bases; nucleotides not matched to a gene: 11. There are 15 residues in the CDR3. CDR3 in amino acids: CASSLEGWGGETQYF. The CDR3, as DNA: TGTGCCAGCAGCCTGGAGGGGTGGGGAGGGGAGACCCAGTACTTC. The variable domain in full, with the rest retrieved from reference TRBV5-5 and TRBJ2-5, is DAGVTQSPTHLIKTRGQQVTLRCSPISGHKSVSWYQQVLGQGPQFIFQYYEKEERGRGNFPDRFSARQFPNYSSELNVNALLLGDSALYLCASSLEGWGGETQYFGPGTRLLVL.

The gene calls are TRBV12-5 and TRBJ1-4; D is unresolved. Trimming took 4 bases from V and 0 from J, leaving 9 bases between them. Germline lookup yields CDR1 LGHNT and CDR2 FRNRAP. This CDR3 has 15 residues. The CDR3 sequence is CASGSGLTTNEKLFF. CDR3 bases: TGTGCTAGTGGTTCCGGATTGACAACTAATGAAAAACTGTTTTTT.

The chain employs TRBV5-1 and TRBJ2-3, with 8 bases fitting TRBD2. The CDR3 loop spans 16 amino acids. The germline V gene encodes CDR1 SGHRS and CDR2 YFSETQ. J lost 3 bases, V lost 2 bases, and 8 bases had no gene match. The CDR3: CASSLHSGIQTDTQYF. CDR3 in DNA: TGCGCCAGCAGCTTACATAGCGGGATCCAGACAGATACGCAGTATTTT.

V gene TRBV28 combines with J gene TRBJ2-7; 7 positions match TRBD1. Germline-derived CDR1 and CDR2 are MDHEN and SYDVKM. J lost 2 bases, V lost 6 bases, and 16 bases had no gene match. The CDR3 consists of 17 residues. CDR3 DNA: TGTGCCAGCAGGACGAACCACTGGGACAGTGTGACCTACGAGCAGTACTTC. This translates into CASRTNHWDSVTYEQYF.

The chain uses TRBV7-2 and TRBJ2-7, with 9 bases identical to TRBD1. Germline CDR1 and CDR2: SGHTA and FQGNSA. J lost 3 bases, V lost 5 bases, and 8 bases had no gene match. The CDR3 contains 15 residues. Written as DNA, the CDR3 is TGTGCCAGCAGCAAAGGGGGGGACAGGGTCTACGAGCAGTACTTC. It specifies CASSKGGDRVYEQYF.

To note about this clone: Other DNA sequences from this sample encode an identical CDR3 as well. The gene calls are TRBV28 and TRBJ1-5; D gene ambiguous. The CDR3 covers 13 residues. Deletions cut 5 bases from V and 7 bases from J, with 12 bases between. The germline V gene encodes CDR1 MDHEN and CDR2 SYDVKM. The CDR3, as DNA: TGTGCCAGCAGTCCAGAGGGAGGCCAGCCCCAGCATTTT. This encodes CASSPEGGQPQHF.

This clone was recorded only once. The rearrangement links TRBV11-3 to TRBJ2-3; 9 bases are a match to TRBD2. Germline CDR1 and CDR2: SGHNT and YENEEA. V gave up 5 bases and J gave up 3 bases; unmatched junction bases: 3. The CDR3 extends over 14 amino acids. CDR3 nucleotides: TGTGCCAGCAGCCGGACTAGCGCGACAGATACGCAGTATTTT. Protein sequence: CASSRTSATDTQYF.